Listed here is a single TCR beta chain. Its target is not known. This CDR3 is built from 14 residues. CDR1 and CDR2 (germline): SEHNR, FQNEAQ (reference sequence). Trimming removed 3 bases from V and 4 bases from J; junction bases left unmatched: 3. The data are from a study of cytomegalovirus exposure and HLA in healthy donors. Study as a whole: The same platform as the approximately 670 first-cohort repertoires was used for the 110 or so validation repertoires, a later analysis reported. Study findings and constraints: Some TCR beta chains (164 of them) were listed as cytomegalovirus-associated. Subsequent analysis showed first-cohort TCR clusters tending to co-occur in over a hundred validation repertoires.

Profiled with immunoSEQ multiplex PCR; TCRdb holds only in-frame clones, not every one. The sample shows 120,000 or so clones, 75% to 90% of them seen only once. The donors were part of the 120-subject validation cohort, which stood apart from the roughly 700-subject first cohort. This chain links TRBV7-9 with TRBJ1-5; 7 bases agree with TRBD1. Sequenced sample: PBMCs. The clonotype was recovered from a woman younger than 35 in good health and CMV-seronegative. This CDR3 reads CASSFGTVNQPQHF. The CDR3 nucleotides are TGTGCCAGCAGCTTTGGGACAGTGAATCAGCCCCAGCATTTT.